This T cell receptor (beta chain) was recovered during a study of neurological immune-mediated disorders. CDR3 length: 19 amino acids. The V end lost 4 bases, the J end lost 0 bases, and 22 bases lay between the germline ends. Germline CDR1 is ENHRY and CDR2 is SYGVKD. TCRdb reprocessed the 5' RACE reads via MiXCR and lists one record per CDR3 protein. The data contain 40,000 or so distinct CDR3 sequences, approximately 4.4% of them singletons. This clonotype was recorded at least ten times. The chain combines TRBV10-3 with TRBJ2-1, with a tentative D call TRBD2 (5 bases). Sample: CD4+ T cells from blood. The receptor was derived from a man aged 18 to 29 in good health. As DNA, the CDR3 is TGTGCCATCAGTGGATTAGCGTTAGGCCCTGCGAGCTCCTACAATGAGCAGTTCTTC. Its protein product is CAISGLALGPASSYNEQFF.